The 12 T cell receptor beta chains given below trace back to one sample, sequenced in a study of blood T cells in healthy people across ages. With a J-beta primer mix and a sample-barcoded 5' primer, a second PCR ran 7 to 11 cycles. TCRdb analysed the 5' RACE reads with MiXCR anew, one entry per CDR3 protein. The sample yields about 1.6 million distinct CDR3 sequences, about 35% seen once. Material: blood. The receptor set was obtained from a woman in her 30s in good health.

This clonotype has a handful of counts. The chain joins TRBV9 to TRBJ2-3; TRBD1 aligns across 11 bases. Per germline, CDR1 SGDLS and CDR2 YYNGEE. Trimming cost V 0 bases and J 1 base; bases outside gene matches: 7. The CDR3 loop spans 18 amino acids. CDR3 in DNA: TGTGCCAGCAGCGTAGAGGGGACAGGGGGGGACGGCACAGATACGCAGTATTTT. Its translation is CASSVEGTGGDGTDTQYF.

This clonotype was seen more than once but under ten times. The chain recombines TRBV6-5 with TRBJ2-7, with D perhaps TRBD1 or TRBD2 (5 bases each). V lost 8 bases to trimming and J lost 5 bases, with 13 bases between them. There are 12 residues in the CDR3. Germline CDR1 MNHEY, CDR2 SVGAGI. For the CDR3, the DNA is TGTGCCAGCGGGACGTTTCGACACGAGCAGTACTTC. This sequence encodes CASGTFRHEQYF.

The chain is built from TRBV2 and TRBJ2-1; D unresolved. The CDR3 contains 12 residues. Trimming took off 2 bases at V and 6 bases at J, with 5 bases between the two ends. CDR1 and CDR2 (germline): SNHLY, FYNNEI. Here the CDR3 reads CASSETGNEQFF. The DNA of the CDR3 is TGTGCCAGCAGTGAAACGGGCAATGAGCAGTTCTTC.

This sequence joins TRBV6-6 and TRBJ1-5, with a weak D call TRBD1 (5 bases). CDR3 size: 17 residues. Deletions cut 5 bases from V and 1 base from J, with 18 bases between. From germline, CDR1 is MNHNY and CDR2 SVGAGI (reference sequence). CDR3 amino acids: CASSPYRGPSSNQPQHF. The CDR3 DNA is TGTGCCAGCAGTCCATACCGGGGCCCCTCGAGCAATCAGCCCCAGCATTTT.

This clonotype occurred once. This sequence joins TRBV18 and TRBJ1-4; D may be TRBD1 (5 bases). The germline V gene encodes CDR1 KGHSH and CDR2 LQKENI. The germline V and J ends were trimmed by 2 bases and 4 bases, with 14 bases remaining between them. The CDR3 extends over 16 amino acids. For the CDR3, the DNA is TGTGCCAGCTCACCATTCCGGGACCGAGTTAATGAAAAACTGTTTTTT. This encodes CASSPFRDRVNEKLFF.

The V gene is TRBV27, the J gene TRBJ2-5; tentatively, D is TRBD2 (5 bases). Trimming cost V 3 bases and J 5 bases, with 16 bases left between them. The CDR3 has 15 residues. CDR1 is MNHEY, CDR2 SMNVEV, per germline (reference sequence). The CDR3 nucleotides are TGTGCCAGCAGTTTCCTAGGGAGCTTCGGGGAGACCCAGTACTTC. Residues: CASSFLGSFGETQYF.

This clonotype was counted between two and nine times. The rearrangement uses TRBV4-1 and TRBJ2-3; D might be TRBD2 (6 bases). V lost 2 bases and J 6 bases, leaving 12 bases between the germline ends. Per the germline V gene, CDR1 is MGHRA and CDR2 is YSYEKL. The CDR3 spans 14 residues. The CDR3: CASSQRRDGDTQYF. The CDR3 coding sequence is TGCGCCAGCAGCCAAAGGCGGGATGGGGATACGCAGTATTTT.

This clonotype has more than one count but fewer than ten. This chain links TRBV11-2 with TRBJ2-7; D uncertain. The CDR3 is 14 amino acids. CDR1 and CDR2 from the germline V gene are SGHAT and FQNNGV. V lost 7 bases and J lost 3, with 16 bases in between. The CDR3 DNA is TGTGCCAGCACCCAGGCAGGACGGAGCTACGAGCAGTACTTC. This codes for CASTQAGRSYEQYF.

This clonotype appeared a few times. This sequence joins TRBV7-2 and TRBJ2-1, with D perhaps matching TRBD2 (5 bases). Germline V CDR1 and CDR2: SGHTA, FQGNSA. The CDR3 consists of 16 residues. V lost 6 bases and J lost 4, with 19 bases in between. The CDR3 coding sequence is TGTGCCAGCAGTCTCGGCCCGGCGGGCGGGTACAATGAGCAGTTCTTC. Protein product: CASSLGPAGGYNEQFF.

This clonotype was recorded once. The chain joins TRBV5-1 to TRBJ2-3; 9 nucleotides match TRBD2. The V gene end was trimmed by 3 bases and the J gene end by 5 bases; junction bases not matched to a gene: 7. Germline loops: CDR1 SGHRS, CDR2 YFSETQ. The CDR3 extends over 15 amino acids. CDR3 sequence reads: CASSSGTSMVDTQYF. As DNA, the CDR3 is TGCGCCAGCAGCTCGGGGACTAGCATGGTAGATACGCAGTATTTT.

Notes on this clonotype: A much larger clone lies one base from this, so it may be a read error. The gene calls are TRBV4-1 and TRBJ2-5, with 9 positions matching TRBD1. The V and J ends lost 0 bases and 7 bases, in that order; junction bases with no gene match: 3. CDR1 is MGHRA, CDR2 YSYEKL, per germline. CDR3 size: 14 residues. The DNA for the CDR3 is TGCGCCAGCAGCCAAGACGACAGGGGGGCGACCCAGTACTTC. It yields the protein CASSQDDRGATQYF.

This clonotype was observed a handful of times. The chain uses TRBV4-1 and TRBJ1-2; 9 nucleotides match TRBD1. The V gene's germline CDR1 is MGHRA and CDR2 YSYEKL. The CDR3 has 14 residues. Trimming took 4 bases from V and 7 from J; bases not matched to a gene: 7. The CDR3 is CASSPQAGQGGYTF. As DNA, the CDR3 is TGCGCCAGCAGCCCCCAAGCGGGACAGGGTGGCTACACCTTC.